This TCR beta chain was sequenced in a study of blood T cell repertoires in COVID-19 (dated by TCRdb to the early 2020s). For the wider study: Samples from collaborators originated in the United States, Italy and Spain and spanned both the acute and convalescent phases of COVID-19. Nearly every sample came with metadata listing a de-identified subject ID, COVID-19 status, age in years and sex. Where available, HLA class I and class II types were taken from metadata supplied by the sample provider and were not determined by assay-based typing. The prospective study material was composed of cDNA or gDNA derived from T cells, B-cell-depleted T cells, or PBMCs. Deeply sampled blood TCRbeta repertoires from subjects exposed to, actively infected with, or recovered from COVID-19 were included in the dataset. The repertoires were made available in a free public database intended to serve as a resource for research on the immune response to SARS-CoV-2. Samples were obtained from the ongoing ImmuneRACE study (first 160 participants) and from 950 to 1,500 subjects provided by 6 global collaborators.

The immunoSEQ Assay, a bias-controlled multiplex PCR, was used to amplify TCRbeta CDR3 regions from genomic DNA. In the source study's methods: Within the assay, amplification of reference gene primers was used to estimate how many nucleated cells each sample contained. To quantify the absolute abundance of each unique TCRbeta CDR3 rearrangement, sequence reads were collapsed and filtered. Productive Simpson clonality was computed per sample as the square root of Simpson's diversity index over productive rearrangements. In its TCRdb copy, this immuneACCESS table keeps in-frame sequences only and misses some clones. Where compared with another copy, unresolved V genes explain less than half of these, and the others have no known cause. That table gives V, J and clone size, and the DNA gave D and trimming. Recorded for this sample are around 190,000 clones; around 80% of them occurred a single time. Clones ranked in the top ten supply around an eighth of the sample.

As regards this clone: What antigen it recognizes has not been identified. No much larger clone exists at a distance of one base, and base qualities are not known.

Whole blood was collected in K2EDTA tubes by collaborating institutions according to the institutions' own protocols. Collaborator samples were shipped for TCRbeta analysis as frozen whole blood, isolated PBMCs, or DNA extracted from either sample type. CDR1 and CDR2, looked up from the germline V gene, are LGHNA and YNFKEQ. V and J are trimmed by 0 bases and 3 bases, and the gene matches miss 10 bases of the junction. The CDR3 covers 18 residues, taking in both the cysteine and the phenylalanine. Of the read, only the CDR3 DNA is kept; its 54 bases are in frame from base 1. Paper-wide results and their limitations: The amount of clinical and demographic metadata varied by source and participant and was provided uncurated.

This chain joins TRBV4-2 to TRBJ2-3; a stretch of 9 junction bases matches TRBD1. Sequencing was performed on peripheral blood. This clonotype was obtained from a woman between 45 and 60 years old with acute or convalescent COVID-19. The CDR3 loop reads CASSQDTSTGGGTDTQYF. The DNA reads as follows: TGTGCCAGCAGCCAAGACACCTCGACAGGGGGGGGGACAGATACGCAGTATTTT.